This T cell receptor beta chain originates from a study of blood T cell repertoires in COVID-19. The CDR3 spans 14 residues. V lost 1 base, J lost 2 bases, and 7 bases lay in between. Germline V lookup: CDR1 SGHTA, CDR2 FQGTGA. Profiling relied on immunoSEQ multiplex PCR, and the TCRdb table lists in-frame clones only, not all of them. The sample lists around 140,000 clones, just under 80% occurring once. The sequence came from a woman aged 55-70 years with acute or convalescent COVID-19. This chain uses TRBV7-3 with TRBJ2-3; unclear D gene. What was sequenced was peripheral blood. CDR3 sequence (DNA): TGTGCCAGCAGCTTAAGGCCAAACACAGATACGCAGTATTTT. This encodes CASSLRPNTDTQYF. Filled out from reference TRBV7-3 and TRBJ2-3, the complete variable domain reads GAGVSQTPSNKVTEKGKYVELRCDPISGHTALYWYRQSLGQGPEFLIYFQGTGAADDSGLPNDRFFAVRPEGSVSTLKIQRTERGDSAVYLCASSLRPNTDTQYFGPGTRLTVL.